This T cell receptor (beta chain) comes out of a study of T-cell reconstitution after alpha-beta-depleted transplantation in children. The V gene's germline CDR1 is SGHTA and CDR2 FQGNSA. Between the trimmed V and J ends, which lost 7 bases and 3 bases, there was a span of 13 bases. The CDR3 sequence is 14 residues long. Unique molecular identifiers were used in preparing the TCRbeta library. TCRdb independently ran MiXCR on the PCR reads; one entry per CDR3 protein. The table shows over 400,000 distinct CDR3 sequences, with around an eighth occurring only once. The genes are TRBV7-2 and TRBJ2-1; D gene unclear. This receptor was taken from a human donor who donated a stem cell graft to a child with combined immunodeficiency. Material: PBMCs from the stem cell graft donor, obtained from the stem cell graft. The CDR3: CASTLWAGYNEQFF. The CDR3, as DNA: TGTGCCAGCACCCTGTGGGCCGGCTACAATGAGCAGTTCTTC.